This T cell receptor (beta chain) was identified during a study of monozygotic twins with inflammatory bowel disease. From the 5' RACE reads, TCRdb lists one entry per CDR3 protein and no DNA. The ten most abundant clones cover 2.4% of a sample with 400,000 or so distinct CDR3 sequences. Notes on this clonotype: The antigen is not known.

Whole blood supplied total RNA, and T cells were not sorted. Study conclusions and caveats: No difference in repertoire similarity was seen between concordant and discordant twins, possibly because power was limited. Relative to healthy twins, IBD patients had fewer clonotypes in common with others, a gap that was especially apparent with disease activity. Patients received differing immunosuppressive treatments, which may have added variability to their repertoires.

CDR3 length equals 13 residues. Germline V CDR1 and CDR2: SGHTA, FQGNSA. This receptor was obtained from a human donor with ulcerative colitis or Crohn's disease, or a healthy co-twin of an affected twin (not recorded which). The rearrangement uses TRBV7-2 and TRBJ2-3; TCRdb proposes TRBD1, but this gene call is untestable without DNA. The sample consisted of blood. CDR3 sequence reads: CASSLTGKNTQYF. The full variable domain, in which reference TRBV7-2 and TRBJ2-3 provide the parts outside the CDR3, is GAGVSQSPSNKVTEKGKDVELRCDPISGHTALYWYRQSLGQGLEFLIYFQGNSAPDKSGLPSDRFSAERTGGSVSTLTIQRTQQEDSAVYLCASSLTGKNTQYFGPGTRLTVL.